Each of the 3 T cell receptor beta chains below was sequenced from the same sample in a study of cytomegalovirus exposure and HLA in healthy donors. A multiplex PCR was run with 60 Vbeta primers and 13 Jbeta primers. Using immunoSEQ multiplex PCR, the repertoire was profiled, and TCRdb retains in-frame clones only, with some absent. This sample has about 94,000 clones, with approximately 79% found just once. Material: PBMCs. These receptors were taken from a woman aged 40-49 years in good health and CMV-seronegative.

The V call is TRBV15, the J call TRBJ2-2; D ambiguous. The CDR3 totals 13 residues. V was trimmed by 2 bases and J by 3 bases, leaving 4 bases between them. CDR1 is LNHNV, CDR2 YYDKDF, per germline (reference sequence). This CDR3 reads CATSRQYTGELFF. As DNA, the CDR3 is TGTGCCACCAGCAGACAGTACACCGGGGAGCTGTTTTTT.

A note on this clone: This sample also contains other DNA sequences that code for the same CDR3. V usage is TRBV4-2 and J usage is TRBJ2-4, with D tentatively TRBD1 (6 bases). CDR1 and CDR2 (germline): LGHNA, YNFKEQ. This CDR3 has 15 residues. The ends were cut back, 1 base at V and 8 bases at J, with 15 bases in the middle. CDR3 sequence: CASSQVSQGFDIQYF. CDR3 coding DNA: TGTGCCAGCAGCCAAGTATCACAGGGATTTGACATTCAGTACTTC.

This clone appeared a single time. V and J are TRBV5-1 and TRBJ2-5; possibly TRBD1 for D (6 bases). Germline V lookup: CDR1 SGHRS, CDR2 YFSETQ. Trimming stripped 2 bases from V and 0 bases from J, with 11 bases between. The CDR3 contains 15 residues. CDR3 amino acids: CASSLQGSDQETQYF. CDR3 sequence (DNA): TGCGCCAGCAGCTTACAGGGATCAGACCAAGAGACCCAGTACTTC.